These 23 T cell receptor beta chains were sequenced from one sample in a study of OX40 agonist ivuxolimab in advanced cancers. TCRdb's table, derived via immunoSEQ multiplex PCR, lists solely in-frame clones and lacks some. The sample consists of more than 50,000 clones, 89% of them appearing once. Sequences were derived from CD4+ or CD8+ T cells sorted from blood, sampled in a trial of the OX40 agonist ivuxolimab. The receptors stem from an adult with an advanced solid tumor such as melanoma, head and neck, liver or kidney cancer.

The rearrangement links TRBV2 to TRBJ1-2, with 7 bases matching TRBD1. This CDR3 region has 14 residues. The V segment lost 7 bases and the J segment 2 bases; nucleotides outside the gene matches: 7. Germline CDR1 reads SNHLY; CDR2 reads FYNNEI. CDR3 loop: CASIELQGNYGYTF. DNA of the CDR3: TGTGCCAGCATAGAATTACAGGGGAACTATGGCTACACCTTC.

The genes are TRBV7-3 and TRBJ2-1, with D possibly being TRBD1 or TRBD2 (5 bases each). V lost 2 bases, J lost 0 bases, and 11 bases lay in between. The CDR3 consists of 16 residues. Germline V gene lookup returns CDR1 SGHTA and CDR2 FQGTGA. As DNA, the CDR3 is TGTGCCAGCAGCTTAGGGGACGGCCCCTCCTACAATGAGCAGTTCTTC. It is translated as CASSLGDGPSYNEQFF.

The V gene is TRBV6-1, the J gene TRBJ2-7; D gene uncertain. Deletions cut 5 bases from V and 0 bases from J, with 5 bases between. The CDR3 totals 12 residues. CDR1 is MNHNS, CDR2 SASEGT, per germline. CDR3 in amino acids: CASSSDSYEQYF. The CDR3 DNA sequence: TGTGCCAGCAGTTCCGACTCCTACGAGCAGTACTTC.

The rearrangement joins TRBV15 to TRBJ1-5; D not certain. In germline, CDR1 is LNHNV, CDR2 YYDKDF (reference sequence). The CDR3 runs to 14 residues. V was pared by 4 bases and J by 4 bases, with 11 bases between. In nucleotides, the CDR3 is TGTGCCACCAGCACCAGGCGTGGTAATCAGCCCCAGCATTTT. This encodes CATSTRRGNQPQHF.

CDR3 DNA sequence: TGTGCCAGTAGTCGTACAGGAATGAACACTGAAGCTTTCTTT. The encoded protein is CASSRTGMNTEAFF. V usage is TRBV19 and J usage is TRBJ1-1; perhaps TRBD1 as D (5 bases). V shed 5 bases and J shed 0 bases, with 10 bases lying between them. The CDR3 consists of 14 residues. Germline values: CDR1 LNHDA, CDR2 SQIVND (reference sequence).

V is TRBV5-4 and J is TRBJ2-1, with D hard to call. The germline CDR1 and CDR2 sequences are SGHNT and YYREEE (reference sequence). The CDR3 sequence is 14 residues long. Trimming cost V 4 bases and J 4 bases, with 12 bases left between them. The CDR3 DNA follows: TGTGCCAGCAGCGACTGGACGGGTTACAATGAGCAGTTCTTC. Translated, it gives CASSDWTGYNEQFF.

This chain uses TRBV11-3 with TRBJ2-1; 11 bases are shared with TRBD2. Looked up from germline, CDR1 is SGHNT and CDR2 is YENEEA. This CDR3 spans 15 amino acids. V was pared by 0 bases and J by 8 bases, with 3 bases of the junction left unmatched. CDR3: CASSLDSGGAYEQFF. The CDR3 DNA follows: TGTGCCAGCAGCTTAGATAGCGGGGGGGCCTATGAGCAGTTCTTC.

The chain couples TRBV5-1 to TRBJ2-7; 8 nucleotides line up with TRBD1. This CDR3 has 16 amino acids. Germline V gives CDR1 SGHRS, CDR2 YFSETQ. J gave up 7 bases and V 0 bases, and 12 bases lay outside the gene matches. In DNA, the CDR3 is TGCGCCAGCAGCTTGGACGTCGGACAGGGCCCCGATGAGCAGTACTTC. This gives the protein CASSLDVGQGPDEQYF.

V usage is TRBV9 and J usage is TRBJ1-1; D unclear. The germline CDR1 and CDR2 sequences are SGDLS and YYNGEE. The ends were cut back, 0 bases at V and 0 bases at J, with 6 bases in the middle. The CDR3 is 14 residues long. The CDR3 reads CASSVGVMNTEAFF. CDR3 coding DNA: TGTGCCAGCAGCGTAGGGGTTATGAACACTGAAGCTTTCTTT. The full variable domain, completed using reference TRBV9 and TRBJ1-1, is DSGVTQTPKHLITATGQRVTLRCSPRSGDLSVYWYQQSLDQGLQFLIQYYNGEERAKGNILERFSAQQFPDLHSELNLSSLELGDSALYFCASSVGVMNTEAFFGQGTRLTVV.

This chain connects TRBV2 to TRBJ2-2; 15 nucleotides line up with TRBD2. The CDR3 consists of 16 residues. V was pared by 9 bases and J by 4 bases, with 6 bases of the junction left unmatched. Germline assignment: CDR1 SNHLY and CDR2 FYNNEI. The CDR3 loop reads CARGLAGGPSTGELFF. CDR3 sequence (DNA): TGTGCCAGAGGACTAGCGGGGGGGCCCAGCACCGGGGAGCTGTTTTTT.

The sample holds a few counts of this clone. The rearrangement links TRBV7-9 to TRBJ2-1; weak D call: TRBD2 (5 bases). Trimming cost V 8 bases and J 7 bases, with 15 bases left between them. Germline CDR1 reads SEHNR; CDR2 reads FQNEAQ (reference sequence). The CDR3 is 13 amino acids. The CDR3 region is CASVGASGNEQFF. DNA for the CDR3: TGTGCCAGCGTGGGAGCCAGCGGTAATGAGCAGTTCTTC.

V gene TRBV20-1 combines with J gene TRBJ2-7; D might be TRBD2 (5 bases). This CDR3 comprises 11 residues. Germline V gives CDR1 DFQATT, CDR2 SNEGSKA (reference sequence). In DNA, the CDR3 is TGCAGCAGAGGGATGCTTCACGAGCAGTACTTC. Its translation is CSRGMLHEQYF.

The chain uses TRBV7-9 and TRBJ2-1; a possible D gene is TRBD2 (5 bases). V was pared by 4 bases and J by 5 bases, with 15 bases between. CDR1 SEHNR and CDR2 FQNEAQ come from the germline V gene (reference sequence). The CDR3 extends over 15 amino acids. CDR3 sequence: CASSSPTKNHNEQFF. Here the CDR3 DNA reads TGTGCCAGCAGCTCCCCGACTAAGAACCACAATGAGCAGTTCTTC.

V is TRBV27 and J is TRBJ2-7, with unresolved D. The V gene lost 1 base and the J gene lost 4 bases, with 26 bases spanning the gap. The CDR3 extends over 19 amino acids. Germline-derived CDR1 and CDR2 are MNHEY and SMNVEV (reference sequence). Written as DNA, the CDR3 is TGTGCCAGCAGTTTATACTCTAATAACGGACCCGAGAAAAGATACGAGCAGTACTTC. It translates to CASSLYSNNGPEKRYEQYF.

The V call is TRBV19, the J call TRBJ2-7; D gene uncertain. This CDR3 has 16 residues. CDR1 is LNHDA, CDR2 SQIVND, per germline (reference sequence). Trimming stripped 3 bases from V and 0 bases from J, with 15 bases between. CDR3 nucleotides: TGTGCCAGTAGTATCTCCGGTACGGTGAGCTCCTACGAGCAGTACTTC. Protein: CASSISGTVSSYEQYF.

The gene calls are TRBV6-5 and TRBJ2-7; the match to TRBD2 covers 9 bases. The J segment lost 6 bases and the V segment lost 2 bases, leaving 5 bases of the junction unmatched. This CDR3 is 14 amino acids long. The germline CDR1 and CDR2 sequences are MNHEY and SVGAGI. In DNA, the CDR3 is TGTGCCAGCAGTTACGCGGGGGGGACGGGCGAGCAGTACTTC. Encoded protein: CASSYAGGTGEQYF.

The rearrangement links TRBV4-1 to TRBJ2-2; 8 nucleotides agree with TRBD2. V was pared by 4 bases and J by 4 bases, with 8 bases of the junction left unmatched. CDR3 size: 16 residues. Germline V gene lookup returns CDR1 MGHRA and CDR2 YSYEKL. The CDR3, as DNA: TGCGCCAGCAGCCTTAGAGCGGGAGCTGGCACCGGGGAGCTGTTTTTT. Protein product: CASSLRAGAGTGELFF.

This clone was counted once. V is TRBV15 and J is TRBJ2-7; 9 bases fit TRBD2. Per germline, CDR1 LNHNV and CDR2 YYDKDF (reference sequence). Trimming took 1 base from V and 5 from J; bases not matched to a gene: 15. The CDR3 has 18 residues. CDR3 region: CATSRGGQGLAFFDEQYF. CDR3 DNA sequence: TGTGCCACCAGCAGAGGAGGGCAAGGACTAGCGTTTTTCGACGAGCAGTACTTC.

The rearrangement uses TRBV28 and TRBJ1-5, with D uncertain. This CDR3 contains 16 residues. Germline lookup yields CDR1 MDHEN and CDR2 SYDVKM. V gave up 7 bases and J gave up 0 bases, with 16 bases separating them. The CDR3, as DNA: TGTGCCAGCACCCGAGGAGAATCCTATAGCAATCAGCCCCAGCATTTT. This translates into CASTRGESYSNQPQHF. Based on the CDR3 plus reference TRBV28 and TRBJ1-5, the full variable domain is DVKVTQSSRYLVKRTGEKVFLECVQDMDHENMFWYRQDPGLGLRLIYFSYDVKMKEKGDIPEGYSVSREKKERFSLILESASTNQTSMYLCASTRGESYSNQPQHFGDGTRLSIL.

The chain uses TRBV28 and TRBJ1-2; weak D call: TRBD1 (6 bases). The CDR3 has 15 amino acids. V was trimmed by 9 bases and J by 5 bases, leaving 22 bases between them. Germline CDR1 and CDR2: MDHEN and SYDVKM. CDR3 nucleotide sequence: TGTGCCAGTAGAGTTTGGGGGGCCGAGTGGTATGGCTACACCTTC. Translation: CASRVWGAEWYGYTF.

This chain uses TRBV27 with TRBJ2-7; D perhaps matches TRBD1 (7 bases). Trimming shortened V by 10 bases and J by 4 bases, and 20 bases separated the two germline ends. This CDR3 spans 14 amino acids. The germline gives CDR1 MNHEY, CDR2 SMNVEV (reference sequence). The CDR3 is CATRGDSGLYEQYF. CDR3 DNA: TGTGCCACCAGGGGGGACTCCGGCTTGTACGAGCAGTACTTC.

The CDR3 loop is CASSVGAGTVTEAFF. The CDR3 DNA is TGTGCCAGCAGCGTAGGGGCGGGGACGGTGACTGAAGCTTTCTTT. This chain uses TRBV9 with TRBJ1-1; a weak D match, TRBD1 (5 bases). Trimming took off 0 bases at V and 5 bases at J, with 14 bases between the two ends. The germline V gene has CDR1 SGDLS and CDR2 YYNGEE. The CDR3 totals 15 residues.

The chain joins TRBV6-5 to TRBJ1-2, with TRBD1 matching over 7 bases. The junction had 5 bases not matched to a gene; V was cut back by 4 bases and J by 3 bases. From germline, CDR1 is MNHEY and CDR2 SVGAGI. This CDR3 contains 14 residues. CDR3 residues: CASSFDRDDYGYTF. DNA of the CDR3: TGTGCCAGCAGTTTTGACAGGGACGACTATGGCTACACCTTC.